The present T cell receptor (beta chain) was sequenced within a study of blood T cell repertoires in COVID-19. Overall study context: The samples span acute and convalescent COVID-19 from the United States, Italy and Spain. T cells, B-cell-depleted T cells, or PBMCs provided the cDNA or gDNA that served as material.

As processed by the authors: How many nucleated cells were present was estimated from reference gene primer amplification. Assay: immunoSEQ multiplex PCR; the TCRdb copy retains only in-frame clones and omits some. V, J and clone size were drawn from that table, and D and trimming were deduced from the DNA. Altogether roughly 110,000 clones are present, approximately 85% being singletons, with the ten largest covering about 6.1%. Source material: peripheral blood. The clonotype comes from an older woman with COVID-19, enrolled during active disease.

CDR3 DNA: TGTGCCAGCAGCTTAGTCCGGGATAGGACCCAGCATTTT. Translation gives CASSLVRDRTQHF. The rearrangement joins TRBV11-2 to TRBJ1-5; the D is unclear. The CDR3 runs to 13 residues. From germline, CDR1 is SGHAT and CDR2 FQNNGV. V was clipped by 1 base and J by 11 bases, with 12 bases between them.